Below, 19 T cell receptor beta chains from the same sample are listed, as sequenced in a study of blood T cell repertoires in COVID-19. Profiling relied on immunoSEQ multiplex PCR, and the TCRdb table lists in-frame clones only, not all of them. The sample contains a few hundred thousand clones, about 78% of which appear only once. Sequencing input: peripheral blood. Source of these receptors: a woman between 65 and 79 years old with acute or convalescent COVID-19.

The rearrangement links TRBV5-1 to TRBJ2-3; no clear D. CDR1 is SGHRS and CDR2 is YFSETQ in the germline V gene. CDR3 length equals 14 residues. The V gene lost 5 bases and the J gene lost 0 bases, with 10 bases spanning the gap. The CDR3 spells CASSSERSTDTQYF. The CDR3 nucleotides read TGCGCCAGCAGTTCGGAGAGGAGCACAGATACGCAGTATTTT.

This clone was detected only a few times. V is TRBV19 and J is TRBJ2-7; D remains ambiguous. Looked up from germline, CDR1 is LNHDA and CDR2 is SQIVND (reference sequence). The CDR3 is 13 residues long. The V end lost 3 bases, the J end lost 3 bases, and 9 bases lay between the germline ends. The CDR3 DNA is TGTGCCAGTAGTATGGGCCGTAACTACGAGCAGTACTTC. It codes for CASSMGRNYEQYF.

This chain joins TRBV10-3 and TRBJ2-4, with 15 bases fitting TRBD2. Losses at the gene ends were 3 bases for V and 3 bases for J; bases not matched to a gene: 9. Looked up from germline, CDR1 is ENHRY and CDR2 is SYGVKD. The CDR3 sequence is 19 residues long. The CDR3 is CAISDPGLAGGWVKNIQYF. CDR3 DNA sequence: TGTGCCATCAGTGACCCGGGACTAGCGGGGGGTTGGGTCAAAAACATTCAGTACTTC.

This chain connects TRBV6-5 to TRBJ2-5; maybe TRBD2 (6 bases). V lost 2 bases to trimming and J lost 1 base, with 8 bases between them. The germline V gene has CDR1 MNHEY and CDR2 SVGAGI. The CDR3 runs 14 residues. This CDR3 reads CASSYGGSQETQYF. The CDR3 nucleotides read TGTGCCAGCAGTTACGGGGGGTCCCAAGAGACCCAGTACTTC.

About this clone itself: Other DNA sequences within the sample encode an identical CDR3. This chain joins TRBV3-1 (or the pseudogene TRBV3-2) and TRBJ1-5; no firm D call. Per germline, CDR1 LGHDT and CDR2 YNNKEL (reference sequence). Trimming cost V 0 bases and J 5 bases, with 5 bases left between them. This CDR3 region has 13 residues. CDR3 in DNA: TGTGCCAGCAGCCAAGACCGTGATCAGCCCCAGCATTTT. Its protein product is CASSQDRDQPQHF.

The rearrangement joins TRBV20-1 to TRBJ2-7; perhaps TRBD1 as D (5 bases). The CDR3 length is 14 residues. Trimming took off 3 bases at V and 2 bases at J, with 14 bases between the two ends. Germline loops: CDR1 DFQATT, CDR2 SNEGSKA (reference sequence). The CDR3 DNA sequence: TGCAGTGCTAGTACGTTCAGGGCCACCTACGAGCAGTACTTC. Translating gives CSASTFRATYEQYF.

This clone appeared many times. The rearrangement links TRBV19 to TRBJ2-1; 12 bases map to TRBD2. Germline V lookup: CDR1 LNHDA, CDR2 SQIVND (reference sequence). This CDR3 is 16 amino acids long. V gave up 6 bases and J gave up 7 bases; unmatched junction bases: 10. The CDR3 is CASRRSSGGAENEQFF. The CDR3 DNA follows: TGTGCCAGTAGACGGTCTAGCGGGGGGGCCGAGAATGAGCAGTTCTTC. The full variable domain, in which reference TRBV19 and TRBJ2-1 provide the parts outside the CDR3, is DGGITQSPKYLFRKEGQNVTLSCEQNLNHDAMYWYRQDPGQGLRLIYYSQIVNDFQKGDIAEGYSVSREKKESFPLTVTSAQKNPTAFYLCASRRSSGGAENEQFFGPGTRLTVL.

The rearrangement links TRBV6-5 to TRBJ2-1; 9 bases are a match to TRBD1. From germline, CDR1 is MNHEY and CDR2 SVGAGI. This CDR3 has 15 amino acids. Trimming took 4 bases from V and 5 from J; bases not matched to a gene: 6. The CDR3: CASSSAGTGNNEQFF. CDR3 coding DNA: TGTGCCAGCAGTTCGGCCGGGACAGGGAACAATGAGCAGTTCTTC.

This clone occurred once. The V gene is TRBV6-1, the J gene TRBJ2-1; TRBD2 matches 11 bases. The V gene end was trimmed by 2 bases and the J gene end by 9 bases; junction bases not matched to a gene: 12. The length of the CDR3 is 17 residues. Germline lookup yields CDR1 MNHNS and CDR2 SASEGT. This chain's CDR3 is CASSERRLAGLYGEQFF. The DNA of the CDR3 is TGTGCCAGCAGTGAAAGGAGACTAGCGGGGTTATACGGTGAGCAGTTCTTC.

The chain links TRBV11-2 to TRBJ1-3, with D possibly TRBD1 on 5 matching bases. There are 14 residues in the CDR3. Germline loops: CDR1 SGHAT, CDR2 FQNNGV. Trimming took off 6 bases at V and 4 bases at J, with 13 bases between the two ends. The CDR3 region is CASRDNRRGNTIYF. The DNA of the CDR3 is TGTGCCAGCAGGGACAATCGTCGAGGAAACACCATATATTTT. The whole variable domain, filled in from reference TRBV11-2 and TRBJ1-3, reads EAGVAQSPRYKIIEKRQSVAFWCNPISGHATLYWYQQILGQGPKLLIQFQNNGVVDDSQLPKDRFSAERLKGVDSTLKIQPAKLEDSAVYLCASRDNRRGNTIYFGEGSWLTVV.

This clone was seen once. The rearrangement links TRBV2 to TRBJ2-5; D possibly corresponds to TRBD2 (6 bases). In germline, CDR1 is SNHLY, CDR2 FYNNEI. The ends were cut back, 6 bases at V and 1 base at J, with 12 bases in the middle. The CDR3 has 14 residues. CDR3 in DNA: TGTGCCAGCAGGGCGACTAGTACCCAAGAGACCCAGTACTTC. Its translation: CASRATSTQETQYF.

The CDR3 here is CASSPTGREQYF. For the CDR3, the DNA is TGTGCCAGCAGCCCAACCGGTCGGGAGCAGTACTTC. The chain is built from TRBV7-3 and TRBJ2-7; D call uncertain. The V gene's germline CDR1 is SGHTA and CDR2 FQGTGA. V lost 5 bases to trimming and J lost 7 bases, with 12 bases between them. CDR3 length equals 12 residues.

The V call is TRBV4-1, the J call TRBJ2-5; the D gene is possibly TRBD2 (5 bases). The CDR3 sequence is 13 residues long. Germline CDR1 is MGHRA and CDR2 is YSYEKL. Trimming took 1 base from V and 5 from J, leaving 8 bases between them. The CDR3 spells CASSQGGWETQYF. In DNA, the CDR3 is TGCGCCAGCAGCCAAGGAGGGTGGGAGACCCAGTACTTC.

The chain employs TRBV7-2 and TRBJ2-5, with TRBD1 identical over 7 bases. The CDR3 is 13 amino acids. Germline-derived CDR1 and CDR2 are SGHTA and FQGNSA. J lost 7 bases, V lost 5 bases, and 7 bases had no gene match. The CDR3 protein is CASSGTGDGTQYF. The CDR3 nucleotides are TGTGCCAGCAGCGGCACAGGGGACGGGACCCAGTACTTC.

The V and J genes are TRBV25-1 and TRBJ1-4; D gene uncertain. The V and J ends lost 6 bases and 0 bases respectively, with 8 bases between them. The germline V gene has CDR1 MGHDK and CDR2 SYGVNS. The CDR3 has 14 residues. The CDR3 sequence: CASRDTATNEKLFF. Here the CDR3 DNA reads TGTGCCAGCAGAGACACTGCAACTAATGAAAAACTGTTTTTT.

This clone was observed many times. The V gene is TRBV3-1 (or the pseudogene TRBV3-2), the J gene TRBJ2-1; D unresolved. Germline CDR1 and CDR2: LGHDT and YNNKEL (reference sequence). The V end was cut by 3 bases, the J end by 5 bases, with 5 bases between. CDR3 length equals 12 residues. In DNA, the CDR3 is TGTGCCAGCAGCCACCTAAACAATGAGCAGTTCTTC. Its protein is CASSHLNNEQFF.

This rearrangement joins TRBV3-1 (or the pseudogene TRBV3-2) to TRBJ2-7, with a possible D match to TRBD2 (6 bases). This CDR3 is built from 16 residues. V dropped 1 base and J dropped 3 bases, with 16 bases sitting between them. The germline CDR1 and CDR2 sequences are LGHDT and YNNKEL (reference sequence). CDR3 loop: CASSQGAGRSFYEQYV. The CDR3 bases are TGTGCCAGCAGCCAAGGTGCGGGACGCTCTTTCTACGAGCAGTACGTC.

The gene calls are TRBV6-5 and TRBJ2-5, with D possibly being TRBD2 (6 bases). CDR3 size: 13 residues. Trimming cost V 4 bases and J 5 bases, with 11 bases left between them. The germline V gene has CDR1 MNHEY and CDR2 SVGAGI. DNA for the CDR3: TGTGCCAGCAGTTGGGGGGTCGCGGAGACCCAGTACTTC. It translates to CASSWGVAETQYF.

This clone was detected once. V is TRBV4-2 and J is TRBJ2-2; no reliable D call. Trimming shortened V by 5 bases and J by 4 bases, and 11 bases separated the two germline ends. Germline CDR1 is LGHNA and CDR2 is YNFKEQ. This CDR3 comprises 14 residues. The CDR3 loop is CASSDGFSTGELFF. The CDR3 bases are TGTGCCAGCAGCGATGGTTTTAGCACCGGGGAGCTGTTTTTT.